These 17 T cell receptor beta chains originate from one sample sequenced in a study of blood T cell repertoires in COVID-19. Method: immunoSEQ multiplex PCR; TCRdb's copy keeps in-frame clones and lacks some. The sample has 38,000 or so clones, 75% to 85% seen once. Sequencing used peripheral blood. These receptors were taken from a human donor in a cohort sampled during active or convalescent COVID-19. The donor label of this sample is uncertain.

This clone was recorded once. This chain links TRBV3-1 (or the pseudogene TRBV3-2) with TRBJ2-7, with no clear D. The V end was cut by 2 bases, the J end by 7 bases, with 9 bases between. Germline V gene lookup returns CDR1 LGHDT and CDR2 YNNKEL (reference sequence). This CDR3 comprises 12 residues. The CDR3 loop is CASSQTPQEQYF. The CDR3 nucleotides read TGTGCCAGCAGCCAAACCCCCCAGGAGCAGTACTTC.

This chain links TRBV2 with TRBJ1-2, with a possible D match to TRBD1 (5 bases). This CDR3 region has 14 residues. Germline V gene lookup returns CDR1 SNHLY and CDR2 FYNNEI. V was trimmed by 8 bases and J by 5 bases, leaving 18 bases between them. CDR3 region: CASGQEGTGYGYTF. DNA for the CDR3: TGTGCCAGCGGGCAGGAGGGGACGGGGTATGGCTACACCTTC.

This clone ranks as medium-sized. The CDR3 nucleotides are TGTGCCAGCAGCTCATTTTTAGCCTGGACTAGCGGGAGTCTGGACAATGAGCAGTTCTTC. Protein: CASSSFLAWTSGSLDNEQFF. V is TRBV5-8 and J is TRBJ2-1; 13 bases are a match to TRBD2. This CDR3 has 20 residues. Trimming at V came to 3 bases and at J to 5 bases, leaving 17 bases not matched to a gene. Germline V gene lookup returns CDR1 SGHTS and CDR2 YDEGEE.

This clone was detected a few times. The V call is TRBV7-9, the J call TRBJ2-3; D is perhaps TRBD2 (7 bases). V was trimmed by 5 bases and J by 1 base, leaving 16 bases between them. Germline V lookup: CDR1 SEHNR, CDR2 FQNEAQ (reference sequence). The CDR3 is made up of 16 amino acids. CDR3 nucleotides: TGTGCCAGCAGCCGATCGGGGGGCGGCGGCACAGATACGCAGTATTTT. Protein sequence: CASSRSGGGGTDTQYF.

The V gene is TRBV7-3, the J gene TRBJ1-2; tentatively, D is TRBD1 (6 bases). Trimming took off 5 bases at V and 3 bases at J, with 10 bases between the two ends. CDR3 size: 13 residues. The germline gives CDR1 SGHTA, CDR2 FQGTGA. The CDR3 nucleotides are TGTGCCAGCAGCCCGGACAGCGACTATGGCTACACCTTC. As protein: CASSPDSDYGYTF.

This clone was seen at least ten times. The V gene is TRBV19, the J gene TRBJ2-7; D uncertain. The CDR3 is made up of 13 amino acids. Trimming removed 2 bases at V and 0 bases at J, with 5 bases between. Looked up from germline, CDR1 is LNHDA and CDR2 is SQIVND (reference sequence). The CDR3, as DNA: TGTGCCAGTAGTATAAATCTCTCCTACGAGCAGTACTTC. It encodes CASSINLSYEQYF.

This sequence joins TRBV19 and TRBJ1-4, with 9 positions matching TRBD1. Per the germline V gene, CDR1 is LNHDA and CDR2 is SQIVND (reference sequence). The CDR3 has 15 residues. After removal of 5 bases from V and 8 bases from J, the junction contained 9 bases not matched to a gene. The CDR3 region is CASSSPGQGREKLFF. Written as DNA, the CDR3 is TGTGCCAGTAGTTCCCCGGGACAGGGAAGAGAAAAACTGTTTTTT.

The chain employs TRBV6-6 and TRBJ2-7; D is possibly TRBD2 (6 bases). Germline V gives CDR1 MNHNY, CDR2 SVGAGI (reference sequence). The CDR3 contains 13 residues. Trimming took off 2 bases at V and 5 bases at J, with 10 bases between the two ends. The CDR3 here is CASSYGRDNEQYF. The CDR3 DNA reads TGTGCCAGCAGTTACGGGCGGGATAACGAGCAGTACTTC.

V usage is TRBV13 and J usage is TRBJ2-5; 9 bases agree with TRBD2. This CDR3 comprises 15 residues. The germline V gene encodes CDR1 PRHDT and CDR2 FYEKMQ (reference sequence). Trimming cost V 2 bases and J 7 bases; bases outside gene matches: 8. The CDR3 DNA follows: TGTGCCAGCAGCTTAAGGCGGGAGGGCCGGGGGACCCAGTACTTC. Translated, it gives CASSLRREGRGTQYF.

For the CDR3, the DNA is TGTGCTAGTGGTTTGAATAGAGGGGAGCAGTACTTC. Protein: CASGLNRGEQYF. The chain has TRBV12-5 and TRBJ2-7, with a tentative D call TRBD2 (5 bases). Germline CDR1 and CDR2: LGHNT and FRNRAP. V was shortened by 2 bases and J by 7 bases, with 9 bases between the two germline ends. The CDR3 contains 12 residues.

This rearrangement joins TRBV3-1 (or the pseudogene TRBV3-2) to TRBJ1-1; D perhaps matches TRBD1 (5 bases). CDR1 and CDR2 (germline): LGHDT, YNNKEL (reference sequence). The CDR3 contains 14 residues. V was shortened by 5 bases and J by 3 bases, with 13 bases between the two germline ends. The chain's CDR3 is CASSGTDRYTEAFF. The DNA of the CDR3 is TGTGCCAGCAGCGGAACCGACAGATACACTGAAGCTTTCTTT.

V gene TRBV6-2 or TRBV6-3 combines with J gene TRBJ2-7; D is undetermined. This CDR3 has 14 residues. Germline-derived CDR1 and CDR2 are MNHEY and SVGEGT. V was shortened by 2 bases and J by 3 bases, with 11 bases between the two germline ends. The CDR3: CASSYRPRSYEQYF. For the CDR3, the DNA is TGTGCCAGCAGTTACAGGCCAAGGAGCTACGAGCAGTACTTC.

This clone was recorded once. DNA of the CDR3: TGCAGCGTAGAGAAGGGGGATGGCTACACCTTC. Translating gives CSVEKGDGYTF. This chain uses TRBV29-1 with TRBJ1-2; D is perhaps TRBD1 (6 bases). Germline CDR1 reads SQVTM; CDR2 reads ANQGSEA. Trimming stripped 6 bases from V and 6 bases from J, with 11 bases between. This CDR3 spans 11 amino acids. The whole variable domain, filled in from reference TRBV29-1 and TRBJ1-2, reads SAVISQKPSRDICQRGTSLTIQCQVDSQVTMMFWYRQQPGQSLTLIATANQGSEATYESGFVIDKFPISRPNLTFSTLTVSNMSPEDSSIYLCSVEKGDGYTFGSGTRLTVV.

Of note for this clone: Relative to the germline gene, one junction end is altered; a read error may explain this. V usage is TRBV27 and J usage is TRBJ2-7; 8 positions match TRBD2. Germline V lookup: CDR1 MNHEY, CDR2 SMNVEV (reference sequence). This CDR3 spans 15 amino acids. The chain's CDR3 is CASSLSGTRPYEQYF. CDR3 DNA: TGTGCCAGCAGTCTATCCGGGACTAGACCCTACGAGCAGTACTTC.

The CDR3 sequence is CASSFAGETQYF. In DNA form, the CDR3 reads TGTGCCAGCAGCTTTGCGGGGGAGACCCAGTACTTC. The chain combines TRBV7-9 with TRBJ2-5; D is possibly TRBD2 (6 bases). CDR3 length: 12 amino acids. Germline V gene sequence: CDR1 SEHNR, CDR2 FQNEAQ (reference sequence). V dropped 3 bases and J dropped 5 bases, with 7 bases sitting between them. Complete variable domain (other parts from reference TRBV7-9 and TRBJ2-5): DTGVSQNPRHKITKRGQNVTFRCDPISEHNRLYWYRQTLGQGPEFLTYFQNEAQLEKSRLLSDRFSAERPKGSFSTLEIQRTEQGDSAMYLCASSFAGETQYFGPGTRLLVL.

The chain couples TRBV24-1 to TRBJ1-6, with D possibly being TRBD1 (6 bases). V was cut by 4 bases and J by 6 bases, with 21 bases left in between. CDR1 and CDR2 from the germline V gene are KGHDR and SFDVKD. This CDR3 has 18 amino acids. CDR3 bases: TGTGCCACCAGTGAGGGGGCGCAGCGCCTCCATTTTAATTCACCCCTCCACTTT. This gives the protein CATSEGAQRLHFNSPLHF.

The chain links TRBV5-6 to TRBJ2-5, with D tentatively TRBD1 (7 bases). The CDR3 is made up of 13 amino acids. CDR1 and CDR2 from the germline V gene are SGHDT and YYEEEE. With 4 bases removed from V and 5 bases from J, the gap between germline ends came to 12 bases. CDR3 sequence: CASSPQGRETQYF. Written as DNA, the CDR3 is TGTGCCAGCAGCCCACAGGGGAGGGAGACCCAGTACTTC.